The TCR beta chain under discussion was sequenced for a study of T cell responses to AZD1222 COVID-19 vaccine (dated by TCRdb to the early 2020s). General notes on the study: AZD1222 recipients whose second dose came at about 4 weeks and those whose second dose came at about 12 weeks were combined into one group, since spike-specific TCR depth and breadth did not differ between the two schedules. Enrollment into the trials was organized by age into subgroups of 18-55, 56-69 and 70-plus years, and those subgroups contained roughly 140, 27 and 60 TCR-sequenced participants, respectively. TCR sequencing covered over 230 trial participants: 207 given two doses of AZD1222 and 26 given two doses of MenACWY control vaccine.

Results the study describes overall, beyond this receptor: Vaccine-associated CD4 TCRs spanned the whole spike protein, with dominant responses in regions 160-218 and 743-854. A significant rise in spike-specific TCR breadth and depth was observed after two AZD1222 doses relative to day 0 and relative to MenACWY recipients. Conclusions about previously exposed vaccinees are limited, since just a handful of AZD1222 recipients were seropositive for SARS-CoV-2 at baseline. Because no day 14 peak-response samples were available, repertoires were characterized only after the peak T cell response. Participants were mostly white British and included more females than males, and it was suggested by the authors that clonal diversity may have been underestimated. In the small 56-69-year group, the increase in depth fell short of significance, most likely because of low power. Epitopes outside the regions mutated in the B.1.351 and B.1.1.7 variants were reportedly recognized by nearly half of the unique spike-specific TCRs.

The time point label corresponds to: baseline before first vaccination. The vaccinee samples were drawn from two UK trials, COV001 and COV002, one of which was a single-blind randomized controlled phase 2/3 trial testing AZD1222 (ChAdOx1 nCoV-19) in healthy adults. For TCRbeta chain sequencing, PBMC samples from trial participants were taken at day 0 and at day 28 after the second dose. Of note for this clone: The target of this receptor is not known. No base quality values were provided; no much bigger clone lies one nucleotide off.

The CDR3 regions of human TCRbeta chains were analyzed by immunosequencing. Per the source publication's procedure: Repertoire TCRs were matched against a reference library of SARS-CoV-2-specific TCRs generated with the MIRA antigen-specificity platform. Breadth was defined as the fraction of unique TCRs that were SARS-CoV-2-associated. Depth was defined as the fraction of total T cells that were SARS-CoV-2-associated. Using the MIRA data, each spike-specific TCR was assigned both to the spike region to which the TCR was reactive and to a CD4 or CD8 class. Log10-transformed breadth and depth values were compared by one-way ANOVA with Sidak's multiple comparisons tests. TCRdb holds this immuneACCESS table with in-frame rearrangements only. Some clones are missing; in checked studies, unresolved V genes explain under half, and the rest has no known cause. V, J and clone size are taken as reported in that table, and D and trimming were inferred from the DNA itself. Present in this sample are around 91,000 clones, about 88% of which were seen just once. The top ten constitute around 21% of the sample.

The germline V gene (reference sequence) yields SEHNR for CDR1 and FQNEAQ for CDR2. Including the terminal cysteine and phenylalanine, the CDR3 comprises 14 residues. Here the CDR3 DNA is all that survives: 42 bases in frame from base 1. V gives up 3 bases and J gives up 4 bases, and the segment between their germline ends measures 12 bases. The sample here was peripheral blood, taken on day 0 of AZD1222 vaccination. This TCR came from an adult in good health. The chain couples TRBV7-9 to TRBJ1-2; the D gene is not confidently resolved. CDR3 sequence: CASSFTGRIYGYTF. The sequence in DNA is TGTGCCAGCAGCTTCACTGGGCGGATCTATGGCTACACCTTC.